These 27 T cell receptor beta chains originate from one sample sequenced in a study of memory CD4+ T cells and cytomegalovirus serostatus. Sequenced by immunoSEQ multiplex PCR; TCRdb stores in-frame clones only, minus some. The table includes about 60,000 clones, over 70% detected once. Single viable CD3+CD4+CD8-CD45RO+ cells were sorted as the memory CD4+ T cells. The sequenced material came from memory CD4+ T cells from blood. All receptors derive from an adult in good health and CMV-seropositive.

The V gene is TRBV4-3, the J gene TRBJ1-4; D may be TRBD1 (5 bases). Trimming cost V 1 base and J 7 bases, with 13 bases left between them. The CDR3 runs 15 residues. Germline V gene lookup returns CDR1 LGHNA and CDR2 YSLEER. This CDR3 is CASSQVARRGEKLFF. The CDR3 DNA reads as TGCGCCAGCAGCCAAGTAGCCAGGAGGGGTGAAAAACTGTTTTTT.

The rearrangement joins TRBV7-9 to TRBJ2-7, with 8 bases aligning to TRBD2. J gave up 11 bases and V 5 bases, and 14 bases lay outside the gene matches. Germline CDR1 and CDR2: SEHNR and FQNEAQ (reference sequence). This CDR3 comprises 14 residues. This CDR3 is CASSQEDGRGGEYV. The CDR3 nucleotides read TGTGCCAGCAGCCAAGAGGACGGACGGGGGGGTGAGTACGTC.

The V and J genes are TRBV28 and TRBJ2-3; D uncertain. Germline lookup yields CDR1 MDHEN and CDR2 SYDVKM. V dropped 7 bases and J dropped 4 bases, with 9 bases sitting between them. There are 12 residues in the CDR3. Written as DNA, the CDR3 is TGTGCCAGCATTAGGTATCCAGATACGCAGTATTTT. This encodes CASIRYPDTQYF.

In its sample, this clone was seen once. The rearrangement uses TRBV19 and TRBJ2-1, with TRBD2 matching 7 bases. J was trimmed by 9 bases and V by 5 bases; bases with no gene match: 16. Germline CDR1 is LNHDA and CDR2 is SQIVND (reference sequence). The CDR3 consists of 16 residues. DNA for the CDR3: TGTGCCAGTAGTGGGGGTCTCGGCGGGAGATCCGCTGAGCAGTTCTTC. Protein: CASSGGLGGRSAEQFF.

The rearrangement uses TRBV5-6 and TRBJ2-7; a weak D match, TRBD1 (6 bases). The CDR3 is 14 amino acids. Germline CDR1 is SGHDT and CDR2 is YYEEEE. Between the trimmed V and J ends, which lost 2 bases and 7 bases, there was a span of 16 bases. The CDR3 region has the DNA TGTGCCAGCAGCTTCCCGGGACATGGTCGGGAGCAGTACTTC. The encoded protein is CASSFPGHGREQYF.

The CDR3 spells CASSQGANQPQHF. The CDR3 coding sequence is TGTGCCAGCAGCCAGGGGGCTAATCAGCCCCAGCATTTT. The chain joins TRBV7-9 to TRBJ1-5; 8 positions match TRBD1. The CDR3 is 13 amino acids. V lost 5 bases and J lost 4; bases outside the gene matches: 1. The germline V gene encodes CDR1 SEHNR and CDR2 FQNEAQ (reference sequence).

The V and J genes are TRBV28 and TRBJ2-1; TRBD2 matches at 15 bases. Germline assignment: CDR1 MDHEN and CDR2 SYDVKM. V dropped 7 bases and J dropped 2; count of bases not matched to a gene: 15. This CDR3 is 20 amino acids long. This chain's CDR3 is CASTPLPGLAGGPPYNEQFF. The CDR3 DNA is TGTGCCAGCACCCCGCTACCGGGACTAGCGGGAGGCCCTCCCTACAATGAGCAGTTCTTC.

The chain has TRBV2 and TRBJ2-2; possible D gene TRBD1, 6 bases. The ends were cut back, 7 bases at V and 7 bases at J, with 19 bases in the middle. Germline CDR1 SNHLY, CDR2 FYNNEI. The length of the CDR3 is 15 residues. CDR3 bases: TGTGCCAGCACCGGGGACATGCCATTCGACGGGGAGCTGTTTTTT. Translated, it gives CASTGDMPFDGELFF.

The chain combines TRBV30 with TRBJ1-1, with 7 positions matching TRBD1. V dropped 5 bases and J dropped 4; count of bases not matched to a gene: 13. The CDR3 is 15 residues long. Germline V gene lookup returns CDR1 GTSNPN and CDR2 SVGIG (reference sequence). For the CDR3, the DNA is TGTGCCTGGGCACCTCACAGGGGAGCGAGCACTGAAGCTTTCTTT. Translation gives CAWAPHRGASTEAFF. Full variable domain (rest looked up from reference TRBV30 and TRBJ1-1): SQTIHQWPATLVQPVGSPLSLECTVEGTSNPNLYWYRQAAGRGLQLLFYSVGIGQISSEVPQNLSASRPQDRQFILSSKKLLLSDSGFYLCAWAPHRGASTEAFFGQGTRLTVV.

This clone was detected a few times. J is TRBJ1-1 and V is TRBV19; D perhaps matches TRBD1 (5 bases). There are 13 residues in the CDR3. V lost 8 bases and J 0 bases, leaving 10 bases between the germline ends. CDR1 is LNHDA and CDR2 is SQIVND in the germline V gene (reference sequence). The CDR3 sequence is CASAGQMNTEAFF. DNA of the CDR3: TGTGCCAGTGCAGGGCAAATGAACACTGAAGCTTTCTTT.

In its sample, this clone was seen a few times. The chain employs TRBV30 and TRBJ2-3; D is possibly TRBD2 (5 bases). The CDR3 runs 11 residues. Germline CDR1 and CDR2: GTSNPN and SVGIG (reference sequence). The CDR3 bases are TGTGCACATCGAGGGACAGATACGCAGTATTTT. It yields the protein CAHRGTDTQYF. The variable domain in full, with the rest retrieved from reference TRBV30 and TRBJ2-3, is SQTIHQWPATLVQPVGSPLSLECTVEGTSNPNLYWYRQAAGRGLQLLFYSVGIGQISSEVPQNLSASRPQDRQFILSSKKLLLSDSGFYLCAHRGTDTQYFGPGTRLTVL.

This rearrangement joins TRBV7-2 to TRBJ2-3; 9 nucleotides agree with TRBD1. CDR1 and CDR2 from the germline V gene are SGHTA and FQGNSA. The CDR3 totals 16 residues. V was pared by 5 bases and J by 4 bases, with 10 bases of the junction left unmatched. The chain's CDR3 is CASSRAKGQGSDTQYF. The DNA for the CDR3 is TGTGCCAGCAGCCGCGCAAAGGGACAGGGTTCAGATACGCAGTATTTT.

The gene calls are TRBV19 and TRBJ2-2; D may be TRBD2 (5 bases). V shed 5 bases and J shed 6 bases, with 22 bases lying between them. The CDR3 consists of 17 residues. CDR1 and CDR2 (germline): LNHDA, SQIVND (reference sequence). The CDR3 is CASSESIRRFEAGELFF. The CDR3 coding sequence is TGTGCCAGTAGTGAGTCTATTAGGAGGTTCGAGGCCGGGGAGCTGTTTTTT.

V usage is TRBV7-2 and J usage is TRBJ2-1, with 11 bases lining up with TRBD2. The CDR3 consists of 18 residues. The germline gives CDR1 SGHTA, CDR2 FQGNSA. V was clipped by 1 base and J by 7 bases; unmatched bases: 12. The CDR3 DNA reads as TGTGCCAGCAGCTTAGTCCACAGACTAGCGGGAACCAGAAATGAGCAGTTCTTC. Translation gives CASSLVHRLAGTRNEQFF.

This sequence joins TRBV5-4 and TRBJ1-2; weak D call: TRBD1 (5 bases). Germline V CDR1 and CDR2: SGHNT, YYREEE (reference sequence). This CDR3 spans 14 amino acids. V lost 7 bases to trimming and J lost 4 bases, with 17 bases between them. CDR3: CASHPEGRFYGYTF. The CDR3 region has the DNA TGTGCCAGCCACCCCGAGGGGAGATTCTATGGCTACACCTTC.

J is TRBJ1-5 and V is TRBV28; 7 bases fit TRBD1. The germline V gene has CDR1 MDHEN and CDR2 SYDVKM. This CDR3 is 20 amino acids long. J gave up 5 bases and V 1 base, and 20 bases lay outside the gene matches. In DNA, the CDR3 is TGTGCCAGCAGTTTATCCTCTGGGGACAGTCCCCTCGGTGGGCATCAGCCCCAGCATTTT. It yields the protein CASSLSSGDSPLGGHQPQHF.

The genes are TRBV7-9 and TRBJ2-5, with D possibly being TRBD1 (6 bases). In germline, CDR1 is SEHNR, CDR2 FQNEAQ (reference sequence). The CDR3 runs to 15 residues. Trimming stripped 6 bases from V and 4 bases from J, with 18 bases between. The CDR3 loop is CASRPHPRGGETQYF. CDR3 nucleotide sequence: TGTGCCAGCAGGCCCCATCCCAGGGGTGGAGAGACCCAGTACTTC.

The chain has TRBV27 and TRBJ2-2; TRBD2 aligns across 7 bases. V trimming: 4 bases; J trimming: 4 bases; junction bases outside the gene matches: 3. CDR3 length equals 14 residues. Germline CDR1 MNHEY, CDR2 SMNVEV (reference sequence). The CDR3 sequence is CASSWDYTTGELFF. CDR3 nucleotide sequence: TGTGCCAGCAGTTGGGACTATACCACCGGGGAGCTGTTTTTT.

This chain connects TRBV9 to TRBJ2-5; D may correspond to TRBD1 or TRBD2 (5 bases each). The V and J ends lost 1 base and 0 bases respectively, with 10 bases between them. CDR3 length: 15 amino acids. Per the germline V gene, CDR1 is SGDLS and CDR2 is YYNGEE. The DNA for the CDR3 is TGTGCCAGCAGCGTAACCGGGACCTACCAAGAGACCCAGTACTTC. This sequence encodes CASSVTGTYQETQYF.

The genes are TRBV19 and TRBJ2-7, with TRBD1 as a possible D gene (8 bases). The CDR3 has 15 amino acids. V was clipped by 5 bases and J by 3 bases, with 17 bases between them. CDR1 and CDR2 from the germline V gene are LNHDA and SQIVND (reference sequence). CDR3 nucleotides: TGTGCCAGTAGTCAGGCGGGGGACAGGATCTACGAGCAGTACTTC. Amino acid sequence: CASSQAGDRIYEQYF.

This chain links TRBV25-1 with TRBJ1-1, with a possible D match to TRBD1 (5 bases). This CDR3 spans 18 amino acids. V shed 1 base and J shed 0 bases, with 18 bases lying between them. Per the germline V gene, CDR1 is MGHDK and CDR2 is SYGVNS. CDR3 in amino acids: CASSESFGAEYMNTEAFF. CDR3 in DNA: TGTGCCAGCAGTGAATCATTCGGGGCAGAATACATGAACACTGAAGCTTTCTTT.

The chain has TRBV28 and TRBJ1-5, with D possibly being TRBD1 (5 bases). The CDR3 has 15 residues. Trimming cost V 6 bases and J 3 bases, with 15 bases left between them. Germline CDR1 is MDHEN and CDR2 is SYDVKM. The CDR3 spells CASRPDGANNQPQHF. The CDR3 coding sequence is TGTGCCAGCAGGCCCGACGGGGCCAACAATCAGCCCCAGCATTTT.

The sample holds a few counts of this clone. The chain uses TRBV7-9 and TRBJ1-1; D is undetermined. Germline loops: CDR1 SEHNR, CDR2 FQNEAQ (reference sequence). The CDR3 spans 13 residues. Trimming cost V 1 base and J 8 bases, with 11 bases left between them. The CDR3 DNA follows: TGTGCCAGCAGCTTAGGAGAGGGATCCGAAGCTTTCTTT. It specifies CASSLGEGSEAFF.

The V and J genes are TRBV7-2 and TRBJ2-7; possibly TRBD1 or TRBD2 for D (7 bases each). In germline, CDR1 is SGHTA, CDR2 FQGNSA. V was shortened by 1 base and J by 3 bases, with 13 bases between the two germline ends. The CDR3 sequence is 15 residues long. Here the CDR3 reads CASSLGSGGDYEQYF. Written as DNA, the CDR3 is TGTGCCAGCAGCTTAGGTTCAGGGGGGGACTACGAGCAGTACTTC.

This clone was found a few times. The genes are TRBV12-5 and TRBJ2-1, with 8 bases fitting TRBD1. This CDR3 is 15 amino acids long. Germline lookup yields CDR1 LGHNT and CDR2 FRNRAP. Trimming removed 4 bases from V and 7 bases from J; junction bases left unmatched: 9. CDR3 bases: TGTGCTAGTGGTTCGGGACAGGCCCTACTAAATGAGCAGTTCTTC. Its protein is CASGSGQALLNEQFF. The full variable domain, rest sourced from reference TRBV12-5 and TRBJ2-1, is DARVTQTPRHKVTEMGQEVTMRCQPILGHNTVFWYRQTMMQGLELLAYFRNRAPLDDSGMPKDRFSAEMPDATLATLKIQPSEPRDSAVYFCASGSGQALLNEQFFGPGTRLTVL.

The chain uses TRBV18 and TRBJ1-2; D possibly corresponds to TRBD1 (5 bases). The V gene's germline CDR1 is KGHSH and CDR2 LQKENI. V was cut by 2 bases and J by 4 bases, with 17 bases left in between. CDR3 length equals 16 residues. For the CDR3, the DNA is TGTGCCAGCTCACCATTGGGGGATGGACACTCCTATGGCTACACCTTC. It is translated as CASSPLGDGHSYGYTF.

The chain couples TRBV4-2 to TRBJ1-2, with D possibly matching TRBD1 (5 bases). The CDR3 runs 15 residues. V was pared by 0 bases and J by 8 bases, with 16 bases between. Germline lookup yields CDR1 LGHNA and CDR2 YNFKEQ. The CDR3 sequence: CASSQEGRVREGYTF. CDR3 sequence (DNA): TGTGCCAGCAGCCAAGAAGGCAGGGTAAGGGAGGGCTACACCTTC.